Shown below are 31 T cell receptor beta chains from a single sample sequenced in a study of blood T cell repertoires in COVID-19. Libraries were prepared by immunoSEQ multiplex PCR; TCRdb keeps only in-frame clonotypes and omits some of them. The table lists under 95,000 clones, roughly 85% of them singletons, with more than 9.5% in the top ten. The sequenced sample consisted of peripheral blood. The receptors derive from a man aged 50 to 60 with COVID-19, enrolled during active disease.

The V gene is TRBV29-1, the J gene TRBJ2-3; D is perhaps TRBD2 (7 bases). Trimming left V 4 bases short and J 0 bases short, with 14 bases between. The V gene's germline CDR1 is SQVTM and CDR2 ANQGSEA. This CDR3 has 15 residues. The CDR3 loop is CSVGRGGGSTDTQYF. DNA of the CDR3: TGCAGCGTTGGTCGAGGGGGAGGGAGCACAGATACGCAGTATTTT.

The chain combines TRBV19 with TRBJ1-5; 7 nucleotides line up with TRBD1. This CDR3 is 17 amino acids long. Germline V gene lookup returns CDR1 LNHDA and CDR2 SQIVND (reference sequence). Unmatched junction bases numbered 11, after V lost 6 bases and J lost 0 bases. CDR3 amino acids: CASRLNRGGYSNQPQHF. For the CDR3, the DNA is TGTGCCAGTAGGCTAAACAGGGGCGGTTATAGCAATCAGCCCCAGCATTTT.

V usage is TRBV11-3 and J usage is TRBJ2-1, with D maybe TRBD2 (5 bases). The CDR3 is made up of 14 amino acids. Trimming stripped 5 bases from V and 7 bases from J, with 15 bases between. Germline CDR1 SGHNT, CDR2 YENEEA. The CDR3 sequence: CASSRGGGENEQFF. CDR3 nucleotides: TGTGCCAGCAGCCGCGGAGGAGGTGAAAATGAGCAGTTCTTC.

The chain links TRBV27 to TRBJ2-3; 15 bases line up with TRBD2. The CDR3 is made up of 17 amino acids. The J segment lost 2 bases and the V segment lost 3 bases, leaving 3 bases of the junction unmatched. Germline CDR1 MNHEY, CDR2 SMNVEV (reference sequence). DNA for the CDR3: TGTGCCAGCAGTTTTGGACTAGCGGGAGGGACCACAGATACGCAGTATTTT. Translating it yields CASSFGLAGGTTDTQYF.

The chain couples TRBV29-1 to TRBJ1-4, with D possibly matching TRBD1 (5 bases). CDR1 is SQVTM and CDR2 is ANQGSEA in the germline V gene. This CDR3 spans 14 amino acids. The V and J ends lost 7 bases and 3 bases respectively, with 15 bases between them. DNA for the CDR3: TGCAGCGCCGAGACAGTCTCGGCTAATGAAAAACTGTTTTTT. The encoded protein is CSAETVSANEKLFF.

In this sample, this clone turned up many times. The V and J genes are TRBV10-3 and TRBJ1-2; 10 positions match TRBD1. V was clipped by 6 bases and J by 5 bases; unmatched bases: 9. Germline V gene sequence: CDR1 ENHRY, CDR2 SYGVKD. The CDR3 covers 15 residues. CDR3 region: CAIRAYGTGVYGYTF. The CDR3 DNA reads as TGTGCCATCAGGGCGTACGGGACAGGGGTTTATGGCTACACCTTC.

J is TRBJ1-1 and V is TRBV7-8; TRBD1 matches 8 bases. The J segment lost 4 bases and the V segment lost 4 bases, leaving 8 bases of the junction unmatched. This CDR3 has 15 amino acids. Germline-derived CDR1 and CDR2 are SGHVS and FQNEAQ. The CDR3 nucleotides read TGTGCCAGCAGCTCAGACAGGGGAGGGGGCACTGAAGCTTTCTTT. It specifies CASSSDRGGGTEAFF.

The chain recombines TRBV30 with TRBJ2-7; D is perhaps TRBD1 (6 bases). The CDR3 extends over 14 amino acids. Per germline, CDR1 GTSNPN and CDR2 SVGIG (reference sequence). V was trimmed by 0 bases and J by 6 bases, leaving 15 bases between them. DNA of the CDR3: TGTGCCTGGAGTGTATCGGACAGTTACCCCGAGCAGTACTTC. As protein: CAWSVSDSYPEQYF.

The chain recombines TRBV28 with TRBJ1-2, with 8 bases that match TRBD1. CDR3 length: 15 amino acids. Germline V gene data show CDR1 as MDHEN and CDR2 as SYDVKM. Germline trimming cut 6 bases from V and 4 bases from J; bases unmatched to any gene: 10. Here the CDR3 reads CASRNTGGDFYGYTF. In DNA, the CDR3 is TGTGCCAGCAGAAACACAGGGGGGGACTTCTATGGCTACACCTTC.

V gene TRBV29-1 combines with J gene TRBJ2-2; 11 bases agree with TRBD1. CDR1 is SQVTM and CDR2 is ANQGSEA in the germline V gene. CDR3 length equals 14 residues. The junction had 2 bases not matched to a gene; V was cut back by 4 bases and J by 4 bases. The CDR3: CSVGGTGGTGELFF. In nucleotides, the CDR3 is TGCAGCGTTGGTGGGACAGGGGGCACCGGGGAGCTGTTTTTT.

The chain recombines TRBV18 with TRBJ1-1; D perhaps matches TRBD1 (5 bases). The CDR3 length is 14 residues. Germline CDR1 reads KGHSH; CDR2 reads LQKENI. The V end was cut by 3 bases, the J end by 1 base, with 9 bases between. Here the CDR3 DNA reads TGTGCCAGCTCACCCCTAGACAGGAACACTGAAGCTTTCTTT. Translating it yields CASSPLDRNTEAFF.

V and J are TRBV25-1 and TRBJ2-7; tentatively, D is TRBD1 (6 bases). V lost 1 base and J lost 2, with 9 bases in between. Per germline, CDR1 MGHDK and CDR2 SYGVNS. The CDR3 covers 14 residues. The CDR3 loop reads CASSEFGQTYEQYF. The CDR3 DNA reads TGTGCCAGCAGTGAATTTGGACAGACCTACGAGCAGTACTTC.

CDR3 coding DNA: TGTGCCAGTGACTTACAGGGGACAAACTCTGGAAACACCATATATTTT. Translation: CASDLQGTNSGNTIYF. The chain has TRBV13 and TRBJ1-3; the match to TRBD1 covers 7 bases. CDR1 PRHDT and CDR2 FYEKMQ come from the germline V gene (reference sequence). This CDR3 is built from 16 residues. Trimming removed 9 bases from V and 0 bases from J; junction bases left unmatched: 11.

The CDR3 region has the DNA TGCGCCAGCAGCTTAACAGCTAACTATGGCTACACCTTC. The encoded protein is CASSLTANYGYTF. V is TRBV5-1 and J is TRBJ1-2; D gene ambiguous. Trimming shortened V by 2 bases and J by 0 bases, and 5 bases separated the two germline ends. CDR3 length equals 13 residues. CDR1 and CDR2 from the germline V gene are SGHRS and YFSETQ.

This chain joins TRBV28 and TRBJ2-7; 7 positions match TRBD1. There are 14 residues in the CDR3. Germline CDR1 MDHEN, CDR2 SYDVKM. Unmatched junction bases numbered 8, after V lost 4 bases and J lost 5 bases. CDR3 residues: CASSSINRGHEQYF. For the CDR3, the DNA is TGTGCCAGCAGTTCCATAAACAGGGGTCACGAGCAGTACTTC.

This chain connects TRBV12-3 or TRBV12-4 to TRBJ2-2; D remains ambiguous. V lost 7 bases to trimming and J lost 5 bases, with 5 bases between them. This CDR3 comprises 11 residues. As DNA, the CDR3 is TGTGCCAGCACACTTACCGGGGAGCTGTTTTTT. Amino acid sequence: CASTLTGELFF.

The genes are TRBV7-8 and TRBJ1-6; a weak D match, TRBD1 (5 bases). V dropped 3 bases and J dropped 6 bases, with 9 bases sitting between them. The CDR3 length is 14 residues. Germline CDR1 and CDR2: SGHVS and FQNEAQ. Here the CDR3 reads CASSFTRVNSPLHF. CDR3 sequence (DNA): TGTGCCAGCAGCTTTACCAGGGTTAATTCACCCCTCCACTTT.

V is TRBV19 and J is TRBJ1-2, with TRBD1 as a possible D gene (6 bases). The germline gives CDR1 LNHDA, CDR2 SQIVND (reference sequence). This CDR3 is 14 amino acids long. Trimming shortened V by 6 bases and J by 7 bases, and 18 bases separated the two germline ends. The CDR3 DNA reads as TGTGCCAGTAGCCCCGGGTCAGGGGCTTCTGGCTACACCTTC. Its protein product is CASSPGSGASGYTF.

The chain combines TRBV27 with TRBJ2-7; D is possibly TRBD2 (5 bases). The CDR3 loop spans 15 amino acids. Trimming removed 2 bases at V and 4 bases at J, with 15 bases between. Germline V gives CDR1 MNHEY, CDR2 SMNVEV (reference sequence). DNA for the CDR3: TGTGCCAGCAGTTTACTATCTGGGCCGGGATACGAGCAGTACTTC. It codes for CASSLLSGPGYEQYF.

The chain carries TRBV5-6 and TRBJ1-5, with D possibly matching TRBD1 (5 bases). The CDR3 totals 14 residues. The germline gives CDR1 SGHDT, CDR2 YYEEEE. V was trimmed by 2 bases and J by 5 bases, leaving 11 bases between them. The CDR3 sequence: CASSLFQGHQPQHF. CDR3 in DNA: TGTGCCAGCAGCTTATTTCAGGGCCATCAGCCCCAGCATTTT.

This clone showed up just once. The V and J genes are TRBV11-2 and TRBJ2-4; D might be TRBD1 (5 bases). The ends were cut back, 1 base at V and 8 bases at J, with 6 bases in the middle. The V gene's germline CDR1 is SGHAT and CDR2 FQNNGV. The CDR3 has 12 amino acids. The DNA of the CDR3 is TGTGCCAGCAGCTTAGCAGGGTACATTCAGTACTTC. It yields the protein CASSLAGYIQYF. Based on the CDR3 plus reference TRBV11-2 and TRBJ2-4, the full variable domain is EAGVAQSPRYKIIEKRQSVAFWCNPISGHATLYWYQQILGQGPKLLIQFQNNGVVDDSQLPKDRFSAERLKGVDSTLKIQPAKLEDSAVYLCASSLAGYIQYFGAGTRLSVL.

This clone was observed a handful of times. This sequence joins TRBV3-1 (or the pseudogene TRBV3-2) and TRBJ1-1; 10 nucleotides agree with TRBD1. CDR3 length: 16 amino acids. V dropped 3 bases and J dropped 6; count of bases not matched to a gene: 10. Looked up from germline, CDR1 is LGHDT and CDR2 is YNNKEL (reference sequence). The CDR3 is CASSQFSTGGWSEAFF. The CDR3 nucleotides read TGTGCCAGCAGCCAGTTCTCGACAGGGGGCTGGTCTGAAGCTTTCTTT.

The CDR3 is CASSLETGRREYF. The CDR3 nucleotides are TGTGCCAGCAGCTTAGAGACAGGTCGTCGTGAGTACTTC. This rearrangement joins TRBV11-2 to TRBJ2-7, with D possibly matching TRBD1 (6 bases). V was shortened by 0 bases and J by 11 bases, with 14 bases between the two germline ends. The CDR3 sequence is 13 residues long. Germline CDR1 is SGHAT and CDR2 is FQNNGV.

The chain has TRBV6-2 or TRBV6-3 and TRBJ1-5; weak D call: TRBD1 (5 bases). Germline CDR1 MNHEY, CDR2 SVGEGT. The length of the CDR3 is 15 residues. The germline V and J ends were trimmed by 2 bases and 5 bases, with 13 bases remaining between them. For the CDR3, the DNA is TGTGCCAGCAGTTACGGCTACAGGTACGATCAGCCCCAGCATTTT. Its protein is CASSYGYRYDQPQHF.

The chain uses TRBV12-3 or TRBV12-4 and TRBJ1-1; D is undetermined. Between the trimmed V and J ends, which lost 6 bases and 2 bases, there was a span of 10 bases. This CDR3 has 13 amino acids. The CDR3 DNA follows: TGTGCCAGCAGCATCACAGCTAACACTGAAGCTTTCTTT. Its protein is CASSITANTEAFF.

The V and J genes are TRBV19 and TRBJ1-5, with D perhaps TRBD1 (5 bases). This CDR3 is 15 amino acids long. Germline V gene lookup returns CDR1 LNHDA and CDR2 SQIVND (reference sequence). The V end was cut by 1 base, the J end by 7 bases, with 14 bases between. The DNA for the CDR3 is TGTGCCAGTAGTATAGGTGCAAGGGGCGGCCAGCCCCAGCATTTT. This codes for CASSIGARGGQPQHF. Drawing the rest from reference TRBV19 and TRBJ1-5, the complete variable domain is DGGITQSPKYLFRKEGQNVTLSCEQNLNHDAMYWYRQDPGQGLRLIYYSQIVNDFQKGDIAEGYSVSREKKESFPLTVTSAQKNPTAFYLCASSIGARGGQPQHFGDGTRLSIL.

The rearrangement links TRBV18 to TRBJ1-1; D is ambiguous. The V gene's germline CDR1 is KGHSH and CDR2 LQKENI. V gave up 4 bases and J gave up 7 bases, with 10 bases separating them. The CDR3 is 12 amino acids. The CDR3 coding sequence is TGTGCCAGCTCACGGGTGGAGAATGAAGCTTTCTTT. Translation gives CASSRVENEAFF.

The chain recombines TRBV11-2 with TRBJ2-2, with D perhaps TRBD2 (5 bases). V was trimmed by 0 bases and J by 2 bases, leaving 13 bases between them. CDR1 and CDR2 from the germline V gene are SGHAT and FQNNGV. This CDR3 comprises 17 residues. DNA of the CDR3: TGTGCCAGCAGCTTAGAAAGACGGGGTAGCAACACCGGGGAGCTGTTTTTT. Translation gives CASSLERRGSNTGELFF.

DNA of the CDR3: TGTGCCAGCAGTCGGGACAGGGCTAGCACTGAAGCTTTCTTT. Translated: CASSRDRASTEAFF. The V gene is TRBV6-6, the J gene TRBJ1-1, with 9 bases aligning to TRBD1. V shed 5 bases, J shed 4 bases, and the junction held 5 bases outside the gene matches. In germline, CDR1 is MNHNY, CDR2 SVGAGI (reference sequence). The CDR3 runs 14 residues.

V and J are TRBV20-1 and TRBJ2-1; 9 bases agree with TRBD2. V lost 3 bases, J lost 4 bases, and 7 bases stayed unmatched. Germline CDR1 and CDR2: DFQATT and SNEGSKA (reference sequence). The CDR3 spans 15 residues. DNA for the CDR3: TGCAGTGCTAGTTTAATGGGACTAGCTTACAATGAGCAGTTCTTC. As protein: CSASLMGLAYNEQFF.

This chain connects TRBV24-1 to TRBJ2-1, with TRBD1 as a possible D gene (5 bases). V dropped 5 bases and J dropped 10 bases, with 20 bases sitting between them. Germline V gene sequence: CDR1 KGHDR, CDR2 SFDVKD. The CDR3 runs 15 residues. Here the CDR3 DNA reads TGTGCCACCAGTGTAGCAGGGCACTCCCCGTGGGAGCAGTTCTTC. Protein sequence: CATSVAGHSPWEQFF.